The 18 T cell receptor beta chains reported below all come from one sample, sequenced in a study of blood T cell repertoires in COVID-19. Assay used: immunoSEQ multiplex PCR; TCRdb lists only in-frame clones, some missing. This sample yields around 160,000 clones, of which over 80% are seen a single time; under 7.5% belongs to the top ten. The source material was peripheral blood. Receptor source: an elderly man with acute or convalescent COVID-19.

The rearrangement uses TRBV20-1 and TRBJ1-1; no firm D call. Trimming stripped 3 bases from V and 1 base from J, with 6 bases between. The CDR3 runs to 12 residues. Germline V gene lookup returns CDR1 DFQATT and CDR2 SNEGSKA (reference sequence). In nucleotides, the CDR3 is TGCAGTGCTAGTGGCAGGAACACTGAAGCTTTCTTT. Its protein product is CSASGRNTEAFF.

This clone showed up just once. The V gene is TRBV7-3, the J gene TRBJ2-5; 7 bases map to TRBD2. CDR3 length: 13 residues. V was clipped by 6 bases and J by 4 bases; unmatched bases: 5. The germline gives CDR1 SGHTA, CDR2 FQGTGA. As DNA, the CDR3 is TGTGCCAGCAGAAGCGGGGTCACAGAGACCCAGTACTTC. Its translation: CASRSGVTETQYF.

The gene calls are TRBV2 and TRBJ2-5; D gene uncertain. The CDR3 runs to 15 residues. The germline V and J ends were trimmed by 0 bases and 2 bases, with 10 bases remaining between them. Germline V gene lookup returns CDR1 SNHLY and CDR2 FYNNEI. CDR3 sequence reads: CASSEAEPPQETQYF. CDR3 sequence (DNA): TGTGCCAGCAGTGAAGCGGAGCCCCCTCAAGAGACCCAGTACTTC.

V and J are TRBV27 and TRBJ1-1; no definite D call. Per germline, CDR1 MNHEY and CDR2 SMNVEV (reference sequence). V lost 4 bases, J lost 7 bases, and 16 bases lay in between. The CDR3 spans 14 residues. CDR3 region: CASSSGGISSEAFF. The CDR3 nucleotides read TGTGCCAGCAGTTCGGGAGGGATTAGTAGTGAAGCTTTCTTT.

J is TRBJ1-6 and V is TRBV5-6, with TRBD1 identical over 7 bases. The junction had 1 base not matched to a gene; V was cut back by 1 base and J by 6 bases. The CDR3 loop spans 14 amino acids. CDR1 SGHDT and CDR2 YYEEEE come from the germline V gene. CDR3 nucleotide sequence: TGTGCCAGCAGCTTGCGGGACAGTAATTCACCCCTCCACTTT. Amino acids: CASSLRDSNSPLHF.

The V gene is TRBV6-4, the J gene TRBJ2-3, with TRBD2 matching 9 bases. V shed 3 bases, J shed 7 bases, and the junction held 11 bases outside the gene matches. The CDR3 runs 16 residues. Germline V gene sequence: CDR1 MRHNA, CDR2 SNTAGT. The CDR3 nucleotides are TGTGCCAGCAGTGAAGGCGGGAGGGCCCTCAGGAATACGCAGTATTTT. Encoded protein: CASSEGGRALRNTQYF.

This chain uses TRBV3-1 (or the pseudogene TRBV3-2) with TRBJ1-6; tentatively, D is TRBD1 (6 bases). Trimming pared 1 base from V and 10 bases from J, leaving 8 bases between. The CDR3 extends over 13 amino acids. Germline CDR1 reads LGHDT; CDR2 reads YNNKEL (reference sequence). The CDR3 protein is CASSQAGGSPLHF. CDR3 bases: TGTGCCAGCAGCCAAGCGGGGGGCTCACCCCTCCACTTT.

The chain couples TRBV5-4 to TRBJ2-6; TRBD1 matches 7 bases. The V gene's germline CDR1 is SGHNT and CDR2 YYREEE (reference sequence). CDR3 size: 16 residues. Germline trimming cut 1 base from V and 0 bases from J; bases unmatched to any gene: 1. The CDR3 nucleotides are TGTGCCAGCAGCTTGAACAGGGGCTCTGGGGCCAACGTCCTGACTTTC. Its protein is CASSLNRGSGANVLTF.

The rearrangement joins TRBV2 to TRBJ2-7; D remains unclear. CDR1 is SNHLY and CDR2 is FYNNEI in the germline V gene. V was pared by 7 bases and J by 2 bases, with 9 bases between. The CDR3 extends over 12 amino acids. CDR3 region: CASTIDTYEQYF. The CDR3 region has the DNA TGTGCCAGCACCATAGATACCTACGAGCAGTACTTC.

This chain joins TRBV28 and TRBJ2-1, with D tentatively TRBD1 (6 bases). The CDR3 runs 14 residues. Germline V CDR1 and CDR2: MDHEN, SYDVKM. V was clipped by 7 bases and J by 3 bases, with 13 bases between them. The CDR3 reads CASNRDKSYNEQFF. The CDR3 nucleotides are TGTGCCAGCAACAGGGACAAAAGCTACAATGAGCAGTTCTTC.

The DNA for the CDR3 is TGTGCCAGCAGCGTAGATCTTTATGCAACTAATGAAAAACTGTTTTTT. Translating gives CASSVDLYATNEKLFF. The chain employs TRBV9 and TRBJ1-4; no reliable D call. The CDR3 runs to 16 residues. Trimming took 0 bases from V and 0 from J, leaving 9 bases between them. The V gene's germline CDR1 is SGDLS and CDR2 YYNGEE.

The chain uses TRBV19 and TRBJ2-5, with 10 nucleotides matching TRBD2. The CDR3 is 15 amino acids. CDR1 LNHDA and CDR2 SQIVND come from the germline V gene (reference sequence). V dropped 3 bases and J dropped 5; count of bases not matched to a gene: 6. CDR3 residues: CASSIVAGGYETQYF. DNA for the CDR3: TGTGCCAGTAGTATCGTAGCGGGAGGATATGAGACCCAGTACTTC.

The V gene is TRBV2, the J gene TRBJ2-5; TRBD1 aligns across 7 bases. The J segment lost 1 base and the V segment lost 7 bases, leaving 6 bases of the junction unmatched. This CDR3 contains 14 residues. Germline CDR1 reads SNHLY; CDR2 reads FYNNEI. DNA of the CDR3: TGTGCCAGCATGCGAGCAGGGGGCCAAGAGACCCAGTACTTC. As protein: CASMRAGGQETQYF.

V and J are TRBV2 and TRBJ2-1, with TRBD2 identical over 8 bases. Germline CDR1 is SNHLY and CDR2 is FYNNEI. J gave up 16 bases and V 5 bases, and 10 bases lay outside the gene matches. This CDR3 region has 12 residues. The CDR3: CASSTQAGVAFF. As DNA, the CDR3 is TGTGCCAGCAGTACCCAAGCGGGAGTTGCCTTCTTC.

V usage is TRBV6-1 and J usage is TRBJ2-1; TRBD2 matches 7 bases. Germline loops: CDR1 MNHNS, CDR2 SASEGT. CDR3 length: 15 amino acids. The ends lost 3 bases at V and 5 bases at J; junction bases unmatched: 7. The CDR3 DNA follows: TGTGCCAGCAGTGAGAGGACTAGGCGGGACAATGAGCAGTTCTTC. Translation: CASSERTRRDNEQFF.

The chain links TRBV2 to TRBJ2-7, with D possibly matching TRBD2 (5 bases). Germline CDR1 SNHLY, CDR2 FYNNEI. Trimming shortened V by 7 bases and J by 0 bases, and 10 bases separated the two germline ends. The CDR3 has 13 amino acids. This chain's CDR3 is CASKEGVSYEQYF. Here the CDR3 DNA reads TGTGCCAGCAAAGAGGGAGTCTCCTACGAGCAGTACTTC.

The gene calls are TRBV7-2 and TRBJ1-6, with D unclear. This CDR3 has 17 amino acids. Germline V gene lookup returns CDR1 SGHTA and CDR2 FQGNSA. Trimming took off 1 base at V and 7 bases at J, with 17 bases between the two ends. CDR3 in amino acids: CASSLVGSASINSPLHF. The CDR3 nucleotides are TGTGCCAGCAGCTTAGTTGGCTCTGCTAGTATCAATTCACCCCTCCACTTT.

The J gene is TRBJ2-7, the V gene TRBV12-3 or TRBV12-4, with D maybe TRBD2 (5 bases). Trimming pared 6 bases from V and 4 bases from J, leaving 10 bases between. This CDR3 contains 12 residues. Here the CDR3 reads CASSKPGYEQYF. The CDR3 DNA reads TGTGCCAGCAGCAAACCGGGATACGAGCAGTACTTC.